The 23 T cell receptor beta chains listed next were all sequenced from one sample in a study of regulatory T cells in long-lasting Graves disease. Time point noted: newly diagnosed GD, antithyroid drugs for less than 3 months. After RNA was extracted from PBMCs, the TCR library was made from it. The TCR beta library used iRepertoire HTBI primers with Arm-PCR amplification of CDR3. TCRdb re-called the multiplex PCR reads through MiXCR, storing one row per CDR3 protein. The profile covers 240,000 or so distinct CDR3 sequences, with 20% to 25% appearing a single time and roughly 13% taken by the ten largest. Sequenced material: peripheral blood mononuclear cells (PBMCs), taken at new diagnosis, from a patient treated with antithyroid drugs. These TCRs come from a female donor with Graves disease.

The rearrangement uses TRBV7-8 and TRBJ2-5; 7 bases match TRBD1. The CDR3 length is 13 residues. Germline loops: CDR1 SGHVS, CDR2 FQNEAQ. Trimming cost V 4 bases and J 5 bases; bases outside gene matches: 4. The DNA for the CDR3 is TGTGCCAGCAGCTATGGACAGGACGAGACCCAGTACTTC. Encoded protein: CASSYGQDETQYF.

This clonotype was observed at least ten times. DNA of the CDR3: TGTGCCAGCAGTGAATTCTTTTCGGCAGGGGGCTACGAGCAGTACTTC. Translated: CASSEFFSAGGYEQYF. The chain joins TRBV6-1 to TRBJ2-7; 7 nucleotides align to TRBD1. Trimming cost V 2 bases and J 3 bases; bases outside gene matches: 10. CDR3 size: 16 residues. Looked up from germline, CDR1 is MNHNS and CDR2 is SASEGT.

On this clonotype: A clone one base away is much larger, so this may be a read error. The CDR3 nucleotides read TGTGCCAACAGCCATAGGGCAGGTTTCGGTGAGCAGTTCTTC. This translates into CANSHRAGFGEQFF. The chain uses TRBV3-1 and TRBJ2-5; D gene uncertain. Near its end, the DNA agrees better with TRBJ2-1, so the J call may be wrong. There are 14 residues in the CDR3. Germline V gene sequence: CDR1 LGHDT, CDR2 YNNKEL (reference sequence).

This clonotype appeared many times. The J gene is TRBJ1-2, the V gene TRBV15, with D perhaps TRBD1 (6 bases). The CDR3 length is 13 residues. Germline CDR1 and CDR2: LNHNV and YYDKDF (reference sequence). The V end was cut by 1 base, the J end by 7 bases, with 10 bases between. The CDR3 here is CATSRGQGTGYTF. Written as DNA, the CDR3 is TGTGCCACCAGCAGAGGCCAGGGGACTGGCTACACCTTC.

This clonotype was seen at least ten times. The rearrangement links TRBV6-2 or TRBV6-3 to TRBJ1-5; the D gene is possibly TRBD1 (5 bases). Germline CDR1 MNHEY, CDR2 SVGEGT. Trimming removed 2 bases from V and 9 bases from J, with 14 bases in between. This CDR3 region has 14 residues. The CDR3 protein is CASSYGAAYRPQHF. CDR3 DNA sequence: TGTGCCAGCAGTTACGGGGCAGCCTACCGGCCCCAGCATTTT.

This clonotype occurred many times. The chain joins TRBV6-1 to TRBJ1-6; TRBD1 is a possible D gene (5 bases). The CDR3 totals 16 residues. V shed 6 bases and J shed 9 bases, with 21 bases lying between them. Germline V gene lookup returns CDR1 MNHNS and CDR2 SASEGT. The CDR3 DNA reads TGTGCCAGCAGCCTCGGATTATGGGGGACCGGTTCACCCCTCCACTTT. Encoded protein: CASSLGLWGTGSPLHF.

This clonotype appeared a few times. This chain links TRBV7-9 with TRBJ2-5; the match to TRBD1 covers 9 bases. Germline V gene sequence: CDR1 SEHNR, CDR2 FQNEAQ (reference sequence). The J segment lost 3 bases and the V segment lost 2 bases, leaving 7 bases of the junction unmatched. The CDR3 is 16 residues long. The CDR3 DNA sequence: TGTGCCAGCAGCTTATTACCGGGACAGGGAGAAGAGACCCAGTACTTC. Residues: CASSLLPGQGEETQYF. Looking up the rest from reference TRBV7-9 and TRBJ2-5 gives the full variable domain: DTGVSQNPRHKITKRGQNVTFRCDPISEHNRLYWYRQTLGQGPEFLTYFQNEAQLEKSRLLSDRFSAERPKGSFSTLEIQRTEQGDSAMYLCASSLLPGQGEETQYFGPGTRLLVL.

This clonotype was found many times. The chain carries TRBV2 and TRBJ2-5; tentatively, D is TRBD1 (6 bases). CDR1 and CDR2 from the germline V gene are SNHLY and FYNNEI. V was cut by 5 bases and J by 5 bases, with 12 bases left in between. The CDR3 sequence is 13 residues long. CDR3 in DNA: TGTGCCAGCAGTACCGGACAGCGGGAGACCCAGTACTTC. Encoded protein: CASSTGQRETQYF. Together with reference TRBV2 and TRBJ2-5, the CDR3 gives the full variable domain: EPEVTQTPSHQVTQMGQEVILRCVPISNHLYFYWYRQILGQKVEFLVSFYNNEISEKSEIFDDQFSVERPDGSNFTLKIRSTKLEDSAMYFCASSTGQRETQYFGPGTRLLVL.

This clonotype was seen more than once but under ten times. A single base separates this from a much larger clone, so it may be a read error. This chain links TRBV20-1 with TRBJ2-1; D gene unclear. Near its end, the DNA agrees better with TRBJ2-5, so the J call may be wrong. Germline assignment: CDR1 DFQATT and CDR2 SNEGSKA (reference sequence). The CDR3 consists of 13 residues. CDR3 nucleotide sequence: TGCAGTGCTAGAGAGAACGACCAAGGGACCCAGTACTTC. This translates into CSARENDQGTQYF.

In this sample, this clonotype turned up many times. The gene calls are TRBV28 and TRBJ1-5; TRBD1 might be the D (5 bases). V was pared by 5 bases and J by 8 bases, with 16 bases between. Per germline, CDR1 MDHEN and CDR2 SYDVKM. The CDR3 has 14 residues. The CDR3 region has the DNA TGTGCCAGCAGTCCCCTGGGGGGGGGTGAGCCCCAGCATTTT. Translating it yields CASSPLGGGEPQHF.

This clonotype was seen a handful of times. The V call is TRBV7-2, the J call TRBJ2-7, with 14 bases fitting TRBD2. Germline V gene lookup returns CDR1 SGHTA and CDR2 FQGNSA. This CDR3 is built from 16 residues. The junction had 5 bases not matched to a gene; V was cut back by 4 bases and J by 3 bases. In DNA, the CDR3 is TGTGCCAGCAGCTCCCGGGGGACTAGCGGGAGCTACGAGCAGTACTTC. Protein: CASSSRGTSGSYEQYF.

In its sample, this clonotype was seen many times. The chain links TRBV30 to TRBJ2-2; D might be TRBD2 (6 bases). CDR1 and CDR2 from the germline V gene are GTSNPN and SVGIG (reference sequence). Trimming removed 0 bases at V and 4 bases at J, with 12 bases between. The CDR3 length is 15 residues. The CDR3: CAWSVGLASTGELFF. The CDR3 nucleotides are TGTGCCTGGAGTGTCGGCCTAGCGAGCACCGGGGAGCTGTTTTTT.

This clonotype showed up just once. The chain is built from TRBV15 and TRBJ2-3; TRBD1 is a possible D gene (7 bases). This CDR3 has 14 amino acids. Germline V gives CDR1 LNHNV, CDR2 YYDKDF (reference sequence). V lost 4 bases, J lost 5 bases, and 13 bases lay in between. The CDR3 DNA follows: TGTGCCACCAGCACAGGGGGGCCCGAAGATACGCAGTATTTT. Amino acid sequence: CATSTGGPEDTQYF.

This clonotype showed up just a few times. This rearrangement joins TRBV28 to TRBJ2-3; 7 bases align to TRBD1. V trimming: 7 bases; J trimming: 0 bases; junction bases outside the gene matches: 7. Per germline, CDR1 MDHEN and CDR2 SYDVKM. This CDR3 contains 15 residues. The CDR3 sequence is CASNSGTASTDTQYF. The CDR3 DNA reads as TGTGCCAGCAACTCCGGGACAGCTAGCACAGATACGCAGTATTTT.

Note on this clonotype: Since a much larger clone is just one base distant, this may be a read error. The chain is built from TRBV9 and TRBJ2-7; D is uncertain. Looked up from germline, CDR1 is SGDLS and CDR2 is YYNGEE. This CDR3 has 15 amino acids. CDR3 sequence: CASSESPDGYYEQCF. DNA of the CDR3: TGTGCCAGCAGCGAATCCCCGGACGGTTACTACGAGCAGTGCTTC.

This clonotype was picked up many times. The rearrangement links TRBV5-1 to TRBJ1-1, with 7 bases that match TRBD1. Losses at the gene ends were 1 base for V and 1 base for J; bases not matched to a gene: 10. Per the germline V gene, CDR1 is SGHRS and CDR2 is YFSETQ. The CDR3 runs to 17 residues. The DNA of the CDR3 is TGCGCCAGCAGCTTGTTGGGCAGGGGGTGGGGGAACACTGAAGCTTTCTTT. Translated: CASSLLGRGWGNTEAFF.

This clonotype was seen only a few times. The J gene is TRBJ2-7, the V gene TRBV6-2 or TRBV6-3, with 14 nucleotides matching TRBD2. V was pared by 6 bases and J by 7 bases, with 11 bases of the junction left unmatched. In germline, CDR1 is MNHEY, CDR2 SVGEGT. This CDR3 comprises 16 residues. The CDR3 spells CASRSQGLAGVAEQYF. Here the CDR3 DNA reads TGTGCCAGCAGATCCCAGGGACTAGCGGGAGTTGCAGAGCAGTACTTC.

This clonotype was detected ten times or more. The V gene is TRBV11-2, the J gene TRBJ1-6, with D perhaps TRBD1 (5 bases). Per germline, CDR1 SGHAT and CDR2 FQNNGV. This CDR3 contains 16 residues. Trimming took off 4 bases at V and 0 bases at J, with 10 bases between the two ends. The CDR3 DNA reads TGTGCCAGCAGCTCACGACAGTCCTCCTATAATTCACCCCTCCACTTT. Protein: CASSSRQSSYNSPLHF.

The sample holds many counts of this clonotype. This rearrangement joins TRBV19 to TRBJ1-1, with a weak D call TRBD1 (5 bases). The CDR3 loop spans 13 amino acids. The germline V gene has CDR1 LNHDA and CDR2 SQIVND (reference sequence). Trimming stripped 8 bases from V and 3 bases from J, with 13 bases between. Written as DNA, the CDR3 is TGTGCCAGTGGCGACAGTGGGCACACTGAAGCTTTCTTT. Its protein is CASGDSGHTEAFF.

This clonotype showed up many times. This chain joins TRBV6-2 or TRBV6-3 and TRBJ2-3; weak D call: TRBD2 (6 bases). The CDR3 extends over 16 amino acids. The germline V gene encodes CDR1 MNHEY and CDR2 SVGEGT. The V end lost 1 base, the J end lost 2 bases, and 13 bases lay between the germline ends. CDR3 nucleotide sequence: TGTGCCAGCAGTTACTACCGAGCGGGCTCCACAGATACGCAGTATTTT. Translated, it gives CASSYYRAGSTDTQYF.

This clonotype was observed at least ten times. J is TRBJ2-2 and V is TRBV18; D gene unclear. With 3 bases removed from V and 1 base from J, the gap between germline ends came to 6 bases. CDR3 size: 14 residues. The germline gives CDR1 KGHSH, CDR2 LQKENI. DNA for the CDR3: TGTGCCAGCTCACCGGCAGGGAACACCGGGGAGCTGTTTTTT. This translates into CASSPAGNTGELFF.

This clonotype was counted once. V usage is TRBV12-3 or TRBV12-4 and J usage is TRBJ2-1, with TRBD1 matching over 11 bases. After removal of 7 bases from V and 7 bases from J, the junction contained 9 bases not matched to a gene. This CDR3 is built from 15 residues. CDR3 sequence (DNA): TGTGCCAGCACAATCCGGGACAGGGGGGGAAATGAGCAGTTCTTC. It yields the protein CASTIRDRGGNEQFF.

The V gene is TRBV12-3 or TRBV12-4, the J gene TRBJ2-7; D is possibly TRBD2 (7 bases). This CDR3 region has 14 residues. Trimming removed 5 bases from V and 5 bases from J, with 16 bases in between. CDR3 in amino acids: CASSTVGGQDEQYF. The CDR3 bases are TGTGCCAGCAGTACAGTGGGGGGGCAGGACGAGCAGTACTTC.